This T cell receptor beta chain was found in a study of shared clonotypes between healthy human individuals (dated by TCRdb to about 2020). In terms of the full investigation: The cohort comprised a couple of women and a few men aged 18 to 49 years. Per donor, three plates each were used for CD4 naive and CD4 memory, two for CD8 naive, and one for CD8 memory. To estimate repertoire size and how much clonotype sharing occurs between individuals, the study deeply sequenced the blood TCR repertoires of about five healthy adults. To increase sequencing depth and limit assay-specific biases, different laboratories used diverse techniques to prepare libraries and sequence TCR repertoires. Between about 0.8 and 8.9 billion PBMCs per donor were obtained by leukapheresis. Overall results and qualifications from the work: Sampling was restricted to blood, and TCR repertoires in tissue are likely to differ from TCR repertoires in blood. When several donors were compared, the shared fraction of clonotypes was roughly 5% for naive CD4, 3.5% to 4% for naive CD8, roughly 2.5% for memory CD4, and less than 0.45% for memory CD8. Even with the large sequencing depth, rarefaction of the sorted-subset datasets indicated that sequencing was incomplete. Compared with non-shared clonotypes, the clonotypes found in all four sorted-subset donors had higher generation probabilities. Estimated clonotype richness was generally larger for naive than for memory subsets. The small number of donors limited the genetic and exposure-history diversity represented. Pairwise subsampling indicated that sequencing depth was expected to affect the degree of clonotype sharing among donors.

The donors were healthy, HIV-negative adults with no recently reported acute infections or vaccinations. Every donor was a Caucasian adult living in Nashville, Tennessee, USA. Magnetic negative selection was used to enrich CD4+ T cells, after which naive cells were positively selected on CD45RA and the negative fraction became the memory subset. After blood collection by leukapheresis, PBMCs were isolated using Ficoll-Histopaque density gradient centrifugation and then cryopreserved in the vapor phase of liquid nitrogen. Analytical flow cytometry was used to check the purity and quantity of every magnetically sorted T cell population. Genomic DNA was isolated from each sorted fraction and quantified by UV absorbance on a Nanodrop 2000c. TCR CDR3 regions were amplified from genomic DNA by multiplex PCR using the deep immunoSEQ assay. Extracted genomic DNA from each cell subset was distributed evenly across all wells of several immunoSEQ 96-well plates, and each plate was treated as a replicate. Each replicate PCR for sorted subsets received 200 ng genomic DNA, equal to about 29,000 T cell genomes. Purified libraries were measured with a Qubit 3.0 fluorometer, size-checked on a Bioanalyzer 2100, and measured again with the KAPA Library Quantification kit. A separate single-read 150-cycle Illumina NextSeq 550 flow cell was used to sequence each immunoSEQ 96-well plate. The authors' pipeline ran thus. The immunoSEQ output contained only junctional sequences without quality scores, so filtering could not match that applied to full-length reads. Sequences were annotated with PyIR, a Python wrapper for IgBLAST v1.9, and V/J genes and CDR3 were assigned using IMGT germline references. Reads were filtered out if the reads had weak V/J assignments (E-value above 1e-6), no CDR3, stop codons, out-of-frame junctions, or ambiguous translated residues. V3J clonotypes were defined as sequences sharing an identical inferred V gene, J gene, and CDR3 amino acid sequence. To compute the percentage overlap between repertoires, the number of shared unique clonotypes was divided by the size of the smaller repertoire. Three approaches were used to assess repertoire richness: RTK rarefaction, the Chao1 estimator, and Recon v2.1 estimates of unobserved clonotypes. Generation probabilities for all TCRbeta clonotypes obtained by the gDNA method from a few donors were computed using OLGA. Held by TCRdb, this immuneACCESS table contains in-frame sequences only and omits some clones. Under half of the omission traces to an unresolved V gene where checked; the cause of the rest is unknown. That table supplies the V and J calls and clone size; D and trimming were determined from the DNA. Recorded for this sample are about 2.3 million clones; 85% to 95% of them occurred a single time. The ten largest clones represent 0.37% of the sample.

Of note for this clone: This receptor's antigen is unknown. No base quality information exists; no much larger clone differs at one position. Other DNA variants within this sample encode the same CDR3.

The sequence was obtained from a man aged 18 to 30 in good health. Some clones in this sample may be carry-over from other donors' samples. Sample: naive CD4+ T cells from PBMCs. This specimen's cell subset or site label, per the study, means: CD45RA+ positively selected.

The sequenced DNA: TGTGCCAGCAGCGTAGGGGCAGGGGGCAACTATGGCTACACCTTC. Translated, this gives CASSVGAGGNYGYTF. This chain joins TRBV9 to TRBJ1-2; 8 nucleotides in the junction match TRBD1. V ends up 0 bases short and J 2 bases short, with an unmatched junction base count of 3. The CDR3 has 15 amino acids, counting the end cysteine and phenylalanine. Only CDR3 DNA remains: 45 bases, in frame from the first base. Taken from the germline V gene, the CDR1 and CDR2 loops are SGDLS and YYNGEE.